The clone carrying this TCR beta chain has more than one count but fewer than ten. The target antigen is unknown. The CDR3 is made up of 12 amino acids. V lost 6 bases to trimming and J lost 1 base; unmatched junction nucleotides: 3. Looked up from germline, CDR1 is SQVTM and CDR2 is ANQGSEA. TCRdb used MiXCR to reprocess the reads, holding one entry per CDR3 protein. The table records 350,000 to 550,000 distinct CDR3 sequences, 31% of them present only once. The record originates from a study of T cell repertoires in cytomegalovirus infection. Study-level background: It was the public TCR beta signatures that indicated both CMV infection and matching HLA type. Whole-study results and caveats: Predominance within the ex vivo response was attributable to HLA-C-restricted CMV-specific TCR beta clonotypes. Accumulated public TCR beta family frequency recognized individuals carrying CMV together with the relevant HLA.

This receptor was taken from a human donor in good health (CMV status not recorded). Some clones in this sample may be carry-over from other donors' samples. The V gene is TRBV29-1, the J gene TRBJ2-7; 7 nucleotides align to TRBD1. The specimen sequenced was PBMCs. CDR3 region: CSVRQGSYEQYF. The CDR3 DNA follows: TGCAGCGTCAGACAGGGTTCCTACGAGCAGTACTTC.